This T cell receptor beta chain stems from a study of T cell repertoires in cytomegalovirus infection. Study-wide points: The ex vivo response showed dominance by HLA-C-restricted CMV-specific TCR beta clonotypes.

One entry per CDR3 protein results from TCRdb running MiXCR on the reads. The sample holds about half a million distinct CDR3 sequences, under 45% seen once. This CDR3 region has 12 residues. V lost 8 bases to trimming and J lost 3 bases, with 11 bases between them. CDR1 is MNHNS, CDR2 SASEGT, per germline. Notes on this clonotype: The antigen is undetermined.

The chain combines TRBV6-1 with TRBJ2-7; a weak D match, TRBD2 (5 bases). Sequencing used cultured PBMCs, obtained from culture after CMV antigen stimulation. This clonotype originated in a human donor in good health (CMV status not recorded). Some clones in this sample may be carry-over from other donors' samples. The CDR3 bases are TGTGCCAGCGGCCGACTATTCTACGAGCAGTACTTC. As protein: CASGRLFYEQYF.